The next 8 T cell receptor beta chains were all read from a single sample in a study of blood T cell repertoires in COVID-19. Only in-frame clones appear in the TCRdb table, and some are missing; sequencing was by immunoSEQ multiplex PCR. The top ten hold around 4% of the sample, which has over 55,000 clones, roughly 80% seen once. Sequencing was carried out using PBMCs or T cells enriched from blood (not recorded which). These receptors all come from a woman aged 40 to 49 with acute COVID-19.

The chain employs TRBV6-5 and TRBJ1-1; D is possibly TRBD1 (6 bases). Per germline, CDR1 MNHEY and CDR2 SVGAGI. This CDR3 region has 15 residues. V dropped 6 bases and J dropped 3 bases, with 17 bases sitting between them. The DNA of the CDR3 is TGTGCCAGCAGGGACAAGCTGGACAGATACACTGAAGCTTTCTTT. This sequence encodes CASRDKLDRYTEAFF.

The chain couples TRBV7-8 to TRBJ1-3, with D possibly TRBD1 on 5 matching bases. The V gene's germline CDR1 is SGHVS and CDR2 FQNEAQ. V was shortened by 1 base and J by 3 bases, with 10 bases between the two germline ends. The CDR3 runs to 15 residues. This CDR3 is CASSLGDSDGNTIYF. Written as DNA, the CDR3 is TGTGCCAGCAGCTTAGGGGACTCGGATGGAAACACCATATATTTT.

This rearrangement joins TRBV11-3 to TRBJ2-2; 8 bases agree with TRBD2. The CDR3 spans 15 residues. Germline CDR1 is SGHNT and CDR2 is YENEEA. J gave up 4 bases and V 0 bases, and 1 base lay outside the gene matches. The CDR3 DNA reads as TGTGCCAGCAGCTTAGAGGGGACTAGCACCGGGGAGCTGTTTTTT. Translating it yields CASSLEGTSTGELFF.

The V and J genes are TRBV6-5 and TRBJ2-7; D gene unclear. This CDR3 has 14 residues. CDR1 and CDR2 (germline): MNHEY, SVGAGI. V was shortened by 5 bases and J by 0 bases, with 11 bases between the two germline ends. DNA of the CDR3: TGTGCCAGCAGTATATCACCCAGCTCCTACGAGCAGTACTTC. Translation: CASSISPSSYEQYF.

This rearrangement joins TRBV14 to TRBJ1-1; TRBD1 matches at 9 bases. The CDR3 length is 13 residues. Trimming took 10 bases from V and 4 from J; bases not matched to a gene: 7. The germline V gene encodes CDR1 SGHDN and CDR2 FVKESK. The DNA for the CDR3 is TGTGCCACCCAACGGGACAGGGCCACTGAAGCTTTCTTT. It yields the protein CATQRDRATEAFF.

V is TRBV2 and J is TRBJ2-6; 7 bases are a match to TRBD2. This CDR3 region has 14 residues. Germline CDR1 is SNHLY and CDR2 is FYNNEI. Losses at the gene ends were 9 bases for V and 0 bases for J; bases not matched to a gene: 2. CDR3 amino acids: CARTSLSGANVLTF. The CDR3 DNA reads TGTGCCAGGACTAGCCTCTCTGGGGCCAACGTCCTGACTTTC.

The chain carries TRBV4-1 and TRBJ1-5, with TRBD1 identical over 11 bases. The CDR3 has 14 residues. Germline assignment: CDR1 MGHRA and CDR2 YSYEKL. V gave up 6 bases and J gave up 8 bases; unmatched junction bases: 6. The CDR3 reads CASRKDRGLEPQHF. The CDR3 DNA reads TGCGCCAGCAGGAAGGACAGGGGGCTGGAGCCCCAGCATTTT.

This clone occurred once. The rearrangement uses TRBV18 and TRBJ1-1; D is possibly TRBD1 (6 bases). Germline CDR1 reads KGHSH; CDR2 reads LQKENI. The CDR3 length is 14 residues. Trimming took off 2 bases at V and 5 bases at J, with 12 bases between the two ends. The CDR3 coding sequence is TGTGCCAGCTCACCAACAGGGTCGAGGACTGAAGCTTTCTTT. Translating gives CASSPTGSRTEAFF.